These 18 T cell receptor beta chains originate from one sample sequenced in a study of cytomegalovirus exposure and HLA in healthy donors. The repertoire was sequenced with immunoSEQ multiplex PCR; TCRdb's copy has only in-frame clones and lacks some. The sample has around 190,000 clones; around 85% are singletons. The specimen sequenced was PBMCs. The receptors here all came from a man aged 18 to 35 in good health and CMV-seropositive.

The chain carries TRBV30 and TRBJ1-3; D is ambiguous. Germline V lookup: CDR1 GTSNPN, CDR2 SVGIG (reference sequence). Trimming pared 7 bases from V and 4 bases from J, leaving 14 bases between. The CDR3 is made up of 13 amino acids. The DNA for the CDR3 is TGTGCCTTGGCCGGGAGCGCAGGAAACACCATATATTTT. Translated: CALAGSAGNTIYF.

V is TRBV5-1 and J is TRBJ2-3, with 11 bases that match TRBD2. V was pared by 2 bases and J by 1 base, with 15 bases of the junction left unmatched. The CDR3 runs 20 residues. Looked up from germline, CDR1 is SGHRS and CDR2 is YFSETQ. CDR3 sequence: CASSFPRRLAGSRGTDTQYF. The DNA for the CDR3 is TGCGCCAGCAGCTTTCCTCGCAGACTAGCGGGATCCCGAGGCACAGATACGCAGTATTTT.

This clone was seen a few times. The chain uses TRBV6-4 and TRBJ1-5; TRBD1 matches 8 bases. V shed 2 bases, J shed 6 bases, and the junction held 6 bases outside the gene matches. The CDR3 totals 15 residues. Looked up from germline, CDR1 is MRHNA and CDR2 is SNTAGT. The CDR3 here is CASSDGGQGAQPQHF. CDR3 bases: TGTGCCAGCAGTGACGGGGGCCAGGGGGCTCAGCCCCAGCATTTT.

The CDR3 nucleotides are TGTGCCAGCAGTGAAGGCAGGAATGAAAAACTGTTTTTT. Its translation is CASSEGRNEKLFF. The V call is TRBV2, the J call TRBJ1-4, with no clear D. Looked up from germline, CDR1 is SNHLY and CDR2 is FYNNEI. V lost 1 base and J lost 5, with 5 bases in between. This CDR3 is 13 amino acids long.

The V gene is TRBV7-9, the J gene TRBJ1-1; a weak D match, TRBD1 (5 bases). Per germline, CDR1 SEHNR and CDR2 FQNEAQ (reference sequence). The CDR3 totals 13 residues. V gave up 7 bases and J gave up 5 bases, with 14 bases separating them. The CDR3 loop reads CASNSGGRTEAFF. The CDR3 coding sequence is TGTGCCAGCAATTCCGGGGGAAGGACTGAAGCTTTCTTT.

This clone was seen a single time. The gene calls are TRBV5-6 and TRBJ2-4; D is perhaps TRBD2 (6 bases). Germline loops: CDR1 SGHDT, CDR2 YYEEEE. This CDR3 has 13 amino acids. Trimming stripped 0 bases from V and 8 bases from J, with 9 bases between. In nucleotides, the CDR3 is TGTGCCAGCAGCTTGGAGCGGGCGGACATTCAGTACTTC. Protein sequence: CASSLERADIQYF.

This CDR3 reads CASSLGNSGANVLTF. In DNA, the CDR3 is TGTGCCAGCAGCTTGGGTAACTCTGGGGCCAACGTCCTGACTTTC. This chain connects TRBV5-4 to TRBJ2-6, with D unclear. Trimming stripped 0 bases from V and 0 bases from J, with 4 bases between. Germline CDR1 and CDR2: SGHNT and YYREEE (reference sequence). The CDR3 runs to 15 residues.

The chain links TRBV4-1 to TRBJ2-7, with a possible D match to TRBD2 (5 bases). V lost 1 base, J lost 2 bases, and 9 bases lay in between. Germline V gives CDR1 MGHRA, CDR2 YSYEKL. The CDR3 runs to 14 residues. In DNA, the CDR3 is TGCGCCAGCAGCCAAGGAGGGCTGCCCTACGAGCAGTACTTC. It translates to CASSQGGLPYEQYF.

The J gene is TRBJ1-4, the V gene TRBV29-1, with D possibly matching TRBD1 (6 bases). Per germline, CDR1 SQVTM and CDR2 ANQGSEA. Trimming left V 5 bases short and J 8 bases short, with 18 bases between. This CDR3 is built from 14 residues. The CDR3 region is CSVWGGAGREKLFF. The CDR3 bases are TGCAGCGTTTGGGGGGGCGCTGGCCGAGAAAAACTGTTTTTT.

There are a few counts of this clone. The rearrangement links TRBV6-4 to TRBJ2-1, with a weak D call TRBD2 (7 bases). V dropped 4 bases and J dropped 2 bases, with 12 bases sitting between them. The germline CDR1 and CDR2 sequences are MRHNA and SNTAGT. This CDR3 is built from 15 residues. The CDR3 sequence is CASSVGGGAYNEQFF. CDR3 nucleotides: TGTGCCAGCAGTGTAGGAGGGGGGGCCTACAATGAGCAGTTCTTC.

This CDR3 is CASSLVRDSSGNTIYF. DNA for the CDR3: TGTGCCAGCAGCTTAGTTCGGGACTCCTCTGGAAACACCATATATTTT. The J gene is TRBJ1-3, the V gene TRBV7-8, with D possibly matching TRBD1 (5 bases). The CDR3 sequence is 16 residues long. Germline V gives CDR1 SGHVS, CDR2 FQNEAQ. V was clipped by 1 base and J by 0 bases, with 10 bases between them. Combining the CDR3 with reference TRBV7-8 and TRBJ1-3 gives the whole variable domain GAGVSQSPRYKVAKRGQDVALRCDPISGHVSLFWYQQALGQGPEFLTYFQNEAQLDKSGLPSDRFFAERPEGSVSTLKIQRTQQEDSAVYLCASSLVRDSSGNTIYFGEGSWLTVV.

The chain uses TRBV19 and TRBJ2-1, with D tentatively TRBD2 (5 bases). This CDR3 comprises 16 residues. Per germline, CDR1 LNHDA and CDR2 SQIVND (reference sequence). Trimming cost V 5 bases and J 8 bases, with 22 bases left between them. CDR3 in DNA: TGTGCCAGTAGTCTGCGGGCCTCACCAGGAGGCCATGAGCAGTTCTTC. It translates to CASSLRASPGGHEQFF.

The chain carries TRBV5-8 and TRBJ1-2, with D possibly matching TRBD1 (5 bases). CDR1 is SGHTS and CDR2 is YDEGEE in the germline V gene. V was trimmed by 1 base and J by 5 bases, leaving 9 bases between them. The CDR3 has 13 amino acids. The CDR3 coding sequence is TGTGCCAGCAGCTTGAGGGGCGATTATGGCTACACCTTC. Protein sequence: CASSLRGDYGYTF.

This clone came up many times. V gene TRBV28 combines with J gene TRBJ1-4; 10 nucleotides align to TRBD1. Germline V gene lookup returns CDR1 MDHEN and CDR2 SYDVKM. V was pared by 6 bases and J by 8 bases, with 6 bases of the junction left unmatched. This CDR3 has 14 amino acids. The CDR3 DNA follows: TGTGCCAGCAGAACGACAGGGGGCTCGGAAAAACTGTTTTTT. It codes for CASRTTGGSEKLFF.

This chain joins TRBV2 and TRBJ2-3, with TRBD2 as a possible D gene (5 bases). This CDR3 has 15 residues. Trimming removed 1 base at V and 4 bases at J, with 12 bases between. Germline V CDR1 and CDR2: SNHLY, FYNNEI. The CDR3 bases are TGTGCCAGCAGTGAAGACCCTAGCTTACCAGATACGCAGTATTTT. This codes for CASSEDPSLPDTQYF.

V usage is TRBV28 and J usage is TRBJ1-3, with 9 nucleotides matching TRBD1. The junction had 5 bases not matched to a gene; V was cut back by 4 bases and J by 4 bases. Germline values: CDR1 MDHEN, CDR2 SYDVKM. The length of the CDR3 is 15 residues. CDR3 sequence reads: CASSSGGTGGNTIYF. DNA for the CDR3: TGTGCCAGCAGTTCGGGAGGGACAGGGGGAAACACCATATATTTT.

This clone was observed a few times. The V gene is TRBV6-1, the J gene TRBJ2-7; 11 bases are shared with TRBD2. V dropped 6 bases and J dropped 4; count of bases not matched to a gene: 8. Germline V CDR1 and CDR2: MNHNS, SASEGT. This CDR3 region has 15 residues. The CDR3 sequence is CASSASSGRGYEQYF. In nucleotides, the CDR3 is TGTGCCAGCAGCGCCAGTAGCGGGAGGGGATACGAGCAGTACTTC.

This clone was seen once. The chain couples TRBV27 to TRBJ2-3; TRBD2 matches 10 bases. V was clipped by 0 bases and J by 5 bases; unmatched bases: 5. CDR1 and CDR2 (germline): MNHEY, SMNVEV (reference sequence). The CDR3 totals 16 residues. This chain's CDR3 is CASSLSSSGGRDTQYF. The CDR3 DNA follows: TGTGCCAGCAGTTTATCGTCTAGCGGGGGCAGAGATACGCAGTATTTT.